This entry describes one T cell receptor (beta chain). This sample was included in a study of OX40 agonist ivuxolimab in advanced cancers. V shed 4 bases and J 11 bases; nucleotides not matched to a gene: 4. Germline V gene lookup returns CDR1 MGHRA and CDR2 YSYEKL. CDR3 size: 11 residues. Libraries were prepared by immunoSEQ multiplex PCR; TCRdb keeps only in-frame clonotypes and omits some of them. The table includes about 64,000 clones, approximately 80% detected once. This chain links TRBV4-1 with TRBJ1-2; 7 bases match TRBD1. The clonotype comes from an adult with an advanced solid tumor such as melanoma, head and neck, liver or kidney cancer. The sequencing here drew on CD4+ or CD8+ T cells sorted from blood, taken in a trial of the OX40 agonist ivuxolimab. Here the CDR3 DNA reads TGCGCCAGCAGCCGAACAGGGGAGTACACCTTC. This translates into CASSRTGEYTF.